This record covers a single TCR beta chain. Its antigen is not identified. The V end lost 6 bases, the J end lost 9 bases, and 21 bases lay between the germline ends. This CDR3 comprises 15 residues. Germline CDR1 and CDR2: SNHLY and FYNNEI. No patient escaped relapse after autologous stem cell transplantation, and brentuximab vedotin exposure varied. This entry is derived from a study of PD-1 blockade in classical Hodgkin lymphoma. About the research overall: Nivolumab was given intravenously to patients at 3 mg/kg every 2 weeks. Whole-study findings and limits: Whereas CD4+ TCR diversity had risen significantly by C4D1, CD8+ TCR diversity had not. No one has yet defined what causes the repertoire differences, which may be disease activity or prior therapy. Newly diagnosed patients had baseline TCR diversity that was reportedly lower than that of healthy donors.

TCRdb keeps only in-frame clones here, not all; method: immunoSEQ multiplex PCR. Of 150,000 or so clones in the sample, approximately 72% are singletons; the top ten hold approximately 9.6%. The TCR was taken from a human donor with classical Hodgkin lymphoma. The chain carries TRBV2 and TRBJ2-1; D is tentatively TRBD1 or TRBD2 (5 bases each). The sequenced sample was peripheral blood mononuclear cells (PBMCs), obtained before the second cycle of nivolumab. CDR3 coding DNA: TGTGCCAGCAGCCCGTCGGGGACCTTGGCTAGTGAGCAGTTCTTC. Translation gives CASSPSGTLASEQFF.